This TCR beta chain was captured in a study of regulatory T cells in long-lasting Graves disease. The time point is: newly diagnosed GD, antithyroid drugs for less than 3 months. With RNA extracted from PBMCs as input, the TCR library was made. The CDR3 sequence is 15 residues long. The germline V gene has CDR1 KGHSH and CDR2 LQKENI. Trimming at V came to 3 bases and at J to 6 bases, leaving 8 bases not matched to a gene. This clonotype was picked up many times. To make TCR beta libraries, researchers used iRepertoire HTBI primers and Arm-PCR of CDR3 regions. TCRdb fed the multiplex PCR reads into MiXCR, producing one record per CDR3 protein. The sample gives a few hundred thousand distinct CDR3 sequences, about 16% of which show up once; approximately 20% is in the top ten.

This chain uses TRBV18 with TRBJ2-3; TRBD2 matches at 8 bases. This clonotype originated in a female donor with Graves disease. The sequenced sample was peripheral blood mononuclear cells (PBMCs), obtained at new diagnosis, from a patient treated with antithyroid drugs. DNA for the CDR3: TGTGCCAGCTCACCGACGAATAGCGGGACCGATACGCAGTATTTT. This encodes CASSPTNSGTDTQYF.